This passage covers 32 T cell receptor beta chains from one sample sequenced in a study of spatial heterogeneity in lung cancer. Via MiXCR, TCRdb re-called the 5' RACE reads, giving one row per CDR3 protein. Here the sample spans about 9,200 distinct CDR3 sequences, around half being singletons. Study-wide points: One measure, the expanded intratumoral alpha and beta TCR count, tracked tumor mutation counts.

These receptors lack a known antigen. Described time point: sample taken at primary tumor resection. Sequenced material: lung tumor tissue, taken at surgery. The receptor set was obtained from a female donor with early-stage non-small cell lung cancer.

This clonotype was counted a few times. The chain is built from TRBV7-8 and TRBJ2-7, with no clear D. Germline lookup yields CDR1 SGHVS and CDR2 FQNEAQ. There are 15 residues in the CDR3. V was trimmed by 1 base and J by 0 bases, leaving 10 bases between them. As DNA, the CDR3 is TGTGCCAGCAGCTTAGGGGCCTTAAGCTCCTACGAGCAGTACTTC. Its protein is CASSLGALSSYEQYF.

V gene TRBV6-5 combines with J gene TRBJ1-6; D possibly corresponds to TRBD1 (6 bases). The CDR3 runs to 15 residues. Deletions cut 2 bases from V and 7 bases from J, with 12 bases between. CDR1 and CDR2 (germline): MNHEY, SVGAGI. CDR3 amino acids: CASSYPTGPNSPLHF. The CDR3 DNA reads as TGTGCCAGCAGTTACCCGACAGGTCCGAATTCACCCCTCCACTTT.

This clonotype was seen only a few times. This chain connects TRBV2 to TRBJ2-2; a possible D gene is TRBD2 (6 bases). The CDR3 is made up of 18 amino acids. Germline-derived CDR1 and CDR2 are SNHLY and FYNNEI. Between the trimmed V and J ends, which lost 4 bases and 4 bases, there was a span of 22 bases. Here the CDR3 DNA reads TGTGCCAGCAGTGCGGGGCCAGGTACATGGAGGGCCACCGGGGAGCTGTTTTTT. Its protein is CASSAGPGTWRATGELFF.

This clonotype was counted between two and nine times. V usage is TRBV28 and J usage is TRBJ2-5, with a tentative D call TRBD1 (6 bases). Germline CDR1 MDHEN, CDR2 SYDVKM. CDR3 length equals 14 residues. V dropped 4 bases and J dropped 5 bases, with 14 bases sitting between them. In nucleotides, the CDR3 is TGTGCCAGCAGTTACCGGGACATCCAGGAGACCCAGTACTTC. It translates to CASSYRDIQETQYF.

V and J are TRBV27 and TRBJ1-2; 12 nucleotides align to TRBD1. Germline V gene data show CDR1 as MNHEY and CDR2 as SMNVEV (reference sequence). CDR3 length: 13 residues. Trimming at V came to 8 bases and at J to 5 bases, leaving 3 bases not matched to a gene. The DNA for the CDR3 is TGTGCCAGCGGGACAGGGGGCTTGTATGGCTACACCTTC. This codes for CASGTGGLYGYTF.

This clonotype was recorded a few times. The V and J genes are TRBV6-5 and TRBJ2-1; TRBD2 aligns across 11 bases. J lost 6 bases, V lost 0 bases, and 1 base had no gene match. The CDR3 runs to 15 residues. Germline CDR1 is MNHEY and CDR2 is SVGAGI. This chain's CDR3 is CASSYSGLAVNEQFF. In DNA form, the CDR3 reads TGTGCCAGCAGTTACTCGGGACTAGCGGTCAATGAGCAGTTCTTC.

This chain uses TRBV20-1 with TRBJ1-6, with a weak D call TRBD1 (6 bases). V was pared by 0 bases and J by 9 bases, with 21 bases between. This CDR3 is built from 17 residues. CDR1 is DFQATT, CDR2 SNEGSKA, per germline (reference sequence). As DNA, the CDR3 is TGCAGTGCTAGAGATCCGTACAGGGTATCGAGGATTTCACCCCTCCACTTT. It specifies CSARDPYRVSRISPLHF.

The chain carries TRBV12-3 or TRBV12-4 and TRBJ1-2; D gene unclear. This CDR3 comprises 13 residues. Trimming shortened V by 3 bases and J by 0 bases, and 5 bases separated the two germline ends. CDR3 sequence reads: CASSFGSNYGYTF. CDR3 DNA: TGTGCCAGCAGTTTTGGGTCTAACTATGGCTACACCTTC.

The rearrangement uses TRBV19 and TRBJ2-3; no reliable D call. The CDR3 spans 11 residues. Germline CDR1 reads LNHDA; CDR2 reads SQIVND (reference sequence). Deletions cut 7 bases from V and 5 bases from J, with 7 bases between. The chain's CDR3 is CASTTRDTQYF. In DNA, the CDR3 is TGTGCCAGTACGACGAGAGATACGCAGTATTTT.

This clonotype was recorded a few times. The chain couples TRBV12-3 or TRBV12-4 to TRBJ2-5, with D hard to call. The ends were cut back, 6 bases at V and 5 bases at J, with 7 bases in the middle. The CDR3 is made up of 11 amino acids. CDR3 amino acids: CASRLGETQYF. CDR3 nucleotide sequence: TGTGCCAGCAGGCTCGGGGAGACCCAGTACTTC.

This clonotype has just a few counts. V usage is TRBV7-3 and J usage is TRBJ2-1; 11 bases fit TRBD2. The CDR3 totals 16 residues. The germline gives CDR1 SGHTA, CDR2 FQGTGA. V lost 1 base, J lost 5 bases, and 4 bases stayed unmatched. The DNA of the CDR3 is TGTGCCAGCAGCTTAATAGCTAGCGGGGGGCACAATGAGCAGTTCTTC. This codes for CASSLIASGGHNEQFF.

The chain combines TRBV5-1 with TRBJ1-2; D uncertain. V gave up 0 bases and J gave up 2 bases, with 8 bases separating them. The CDR3 is 14 amino acids. Germline CDR1 is SGHRS and CDR2 is YFSETQ. This chain's CDR3 is CASSLVGNNYGYTF. CDR3 in DNA: TGCGCCAGCAGCTTGGTGGGAAACAACTATGGCTACACCTTC.

J is TRBJ2-5 and V is TRBV7-6; the D gene is possibly TRBD2 (5 bases). Germline values: CDR1 SGHVS, CDR2 FNYEAQ. This CDR3 spans 14 amino acids. V was pared by 1 base and J by 2 bases, with 8 bases between. CDR3: CASSLVGSQETQYF. The CDR3 nucleotides are TGTGCCAGCAGCTTAGTGGGGAGTCAAGAGACCCAGTACTTC.

The chain joins TRBV7-2 to TRBJ2-5; no reliable D call. This CDR3 has 13 residues. Germline V gene sequence: CDR1 SGHTA, CDR2 FQGNSA. Trimming cost V 1 base and J 5 bases, with 8 bases left between them. This CDR3 is CASSLEVKETQYF. The CDR3 DNA sequence: TGTGCCAGCAGCTTAGAAGTCAAGGAGACCCAGTACTTC.

This CDR3 is CSVPAKNIQYF. The CDR3 DNA sequence: TGCAGTGTTCCAGCCAAAAACATTCAGTACTTC. The chain combines TRBV20-1 with TRBJ2-4; no clear D. Trimming took 7 bases from V and 0 from J, leaving 4 bases between them. This CDR3 has 11 amino acids. The V gene's germline CDR1 is DFQATT and CDR2 SNEGSKA (reference sequence).

J is TRBJ2-1 and V is TRBV12-3 or TRBV12-4, with 11 bases that match TRBD2. Trimming took 3 bases from V and 9 from J; bases not matched to a gene: 7. The CDR3 is made up of 15 amino acids. The CDR3 DNA reads as TGTGCCAGCAGTTTGCCGACTAGCGGGGTGAGTGAGCAGTTCTTC. Translating it yields CASSLPTSGVSEQFF.

The chain links TRBV5-4 to TRBJ1-2, with D tentatively TRBD1 (5 bases). The CDR3 is 14 residues long. Deletions cut 0 bases from V and 4 bases from J, with 10 bases between. Germline V lookup: CDR1 SGHNT, CDR2 YYREEE (reference sequence). CDR3 sequence: CASSLVGTVYGYTF. The DNA for the CDR3 is TGTGCCAGCAGCTTGGTCGGGACGGTCTATGGCTACACCTTC.

The chain employs TRBV28 and TRBJ1-4; 7 bases agree with TRBD1. CDR3 length equals 19 residues. Per germline, CDR1 MDHEN and CDR2 SYDVKM. V shed 6 bases and J 8 bases; nucleotides not matched to a gene: 24. CDR3 nucleotides: TGTGCCAGCAGGTTGGGTCCCTGGACAGGAGGGGTCACGTCGGAAAAACTGTTTTTT. This translates into CASRLGPWTGGVTSEKLFF.

The V call is TRBV21-1, the J call TRBJ1-2. TRBV21-1 is a recognized pseudogene. The CDR3 loop spans 14 amino acids. CDR3 coding DNA: TGTGCCAGCAGCAAAATTGATTTGGGGTATGGCTACACCTTC. Protein product: CASSKIDLGYGYTF.

The chain recombines TRBV20-1 with TRBJ1-4; no reliable D call. Trimming pared 7 bases from V and 8 bases from J, leaving 17 bases between. The CDR3 has 13 amino acids. From germline, CDR1 is DFQATT and CDR2 SNEGSKA (reference sequence). In DNA form, the CDR3 reads TGCAGTGTCAGACGGGCAGAAAGAGAAAAACTGTTTTTT. This sequence encodes CSVRRAEREKLFF.

This rearrangement joins TRBV7-2 to TRBJ2-3; TRBD2 agrees at 9 bases. This CDR3 comprises 14 residues. The ends lost 4 bases at V and 8 bases at J; junction bases unmatched: 7. Germline-derived CDR1 and CDR2 are SGHTA and FQGNSA. The CDR3 nucleotides are TGTGCCAGCAGCTCGGGACTAGCTGTGGGTACGCAGTATTTT. This encodes CASSSGLAVGTQYF.

This clonotype is classed as medium-sized. V gene TRBV29-1 combines with J gene TRBJ2-5; D gene unclear. This CDR3 has 11 residues. Trimming pared 5 bases from V and 4 bases from J, leaving 8 bases between. Per germline, CDR1 SQVTM and CDR2 ANQGSEA. The CDR3 here is CSVRAVETQYF. In DNA form, the CDR3 reads TGCAGCGTTAGGGCGGTAGAGACCCAGTACTTC.

This clonotype was observed a few times. The chain recombines TRBV20-1 with TRBJ2-5; 11 bases match TRBD2. After removal of 3 bases from V and 5 bases from J, the junction contained 5 bases not matched to a gene. This CDR3 region has 14 residues. Germline-derived CDR1 and CDR2 are DFQATT and SNEGSKA (reference sequence). The CDR3 sequence: CSASSGGAWETQYF. CDR3 in DNA: TGCAGTGCTAGTAGCGGGGGGGCCTGGGAGACCCAGTACTTC.

In this sample, this clonotype turned up a few times. The rearrangement joins TRBV11-2 to TRBJ2-7; the match to TRBD2 covers 11 bases. With 4 bases clipped from V and 7 bases from J, the junction kept 6 bases outside the gene matches. The length of the CDR3 is 14 residues. Germline loops: CDR1 SGHAT, CDR2 FQNNGV. The chain's CDR3 is CASSYLGLAGEQYF. CDR3 bases: TGTGCCAGCAGCTACCTAGGACTAGCGGGTGAGCAGTACTTC.

V is TRBV20-1 and J is TRBJ1-1; D remains unclear. This CDR3 has 12 amino acids. Germline V gene sequence: CDR1 DFQATT, CDR2 SNEGSKA (reference sequence). V was shortened by 6 bases and J by 2 bases, with 10 bases between the two germline ends. The CDR3 protein is CSAPARNTEAFF. The CDR3, as DNA: TGCAGTGCCCCAGCCCGTAACACTGAAGCTTTCTTT.

This sequence joins TRBV7-2 and TRBJ2-6; D tentatively fits TRBD1 or TRBD2 (5 bases each). V shed 4 bases and J shed 0 bases, with 19 bases lying between them. Germline CDR1 SGHTA, CDR2 FQGNSA. This CDR3 is built from 19 residues. CDR3 nucleotide sequence: TGTGCCAGCAGCTCCGCTCTGCAGGGAGTCTTCTCTGGGGCCAACGTCCTGACTTTC. It is translated as CASSSALQGVFSGANVLTF.

The J gene is TRBJ1-5, the V gene TRBV21-1; the table names TRBD1, a call not compared with the DNA. TRBV21-1 has pseudogene status. This CDR3 contains 14 residues. The chain's CDR3 is CASNLRQGMGPQHF. The DNA of the CDR3 is TGTGCCAGCAACCTAAGACAGGGGATGGGGCCCCAGCATTTT.

This chain uses TRBV5-1 with TRBJ1-1; tentative D call: TRBD1 (6 bases). Per germline, CDR1 SGHRS and CDR2 YFSETQ. Trimming left V 0 bases short and J 4 bases short, with 13 bases between. The CDR3 extends over 15 amino acids. CDR3 sequence: CASSLEGRGGTEAFF. CDR3 sequence (DNA): TGCGCCAGCAGCTTGGAGGGCAGGGGAGGCACTGAAGCTTTCTTT.

There are a few counts of this clonotype. The gene calls are TRBV7-8 and TRBJ2-5, with TRBD2 identical over 9 bases. The V gene's germline CDR1 is SGHVS and CDR2 FQNEAQ. The CDR3 covers 15 residues. The trim removed 3 bases at V and 4 bases at J, leaving 6 bases unmatched. CDR3 region: CASSFGGGAGETQYF. In nucleotides, the CDR3 is TGTGCCAGCAGCTTTGGCGGGGGGGCGGGAGAGACCCAGTACTTC.

The V and J genes are TRBV27 and TRBJ1-4; D unclear. The germline V and J ends were trimmed by 4 bases and 10 bases, with 16 bases remaining between them. This CDR3 spans 14 amino acids. CDR1 MNHEY and CDR2 SMNVEV come from the germline V gene (reference sequence). The CDR3 DNA reads as TGTGCCAGCAGTTCGTATGCCGGGGTTGGAAAACTGTTTTTT. Its protein product is CASSSYAGVGKLFF.

The chain couples TRBV4-1 to TRBJ1-6, with 8 bases matching TRBD1. V was pared by 4 bases and J by 5 bases, with 7 bases of the junction left unmatched. Germline V gives CDR1 MGHRA, CDR2 YSYEKL. The CDR3 is 16 residues long. The CDR3 sequence: CASSLSPDRDNSPLHF. Written as DNA, the CDR3 is TGCGCCAGCAGCCTATCTCCGGACAGGGATAATTCACCCCTCCACTTT.

This clonotype has just a few counts. The genes are TRBV11-3 and TRBJ2-1; D possibly corresponds to TRBD1 (5 bases). Germline loops: CDR1 SGHNT, CDR2 YENEEA. Trimming left V 1 base short and J 8 bases short, with 12 bases between. The CDR3 spans 14 residues. As DNA, the CDR3 is TGTGCCAGCAGCTTAGTGGCAGGGTCCGATGAGCAGTTCTTC. It is translated as CASSLVAGSDEQFF.